This is a list of T cell receptor beta chains from one sample in a study of shared clonotypes between healthy human individuals. This table comes from immunoSEQ multiplex PCR, and its TCRdb copy is limited to in-frame clones, with some not included. The data show some 790,000 clones, approximately 72% seen once. Material for sequencing was memory CD4+ T cells sorted from blood. These receptors came from a woman aged 25 to 39 in good health. CDR3s include the opening cysteine and the closing phenylalanine or tryptophan. The order of the fields is D gene, J gene, clone size, V gene, CDR3 protein, CDR3 DNA. A D gene is named only where the DNA matches it firmly. Clone size, where shown, is once, few, many, or a class for clones that have expanded.

-	TRBJ1-2	once	TRBV14	CASSQDRDFGYTF	TGTGCCAGCAGCCAAGACAGGGATTTTGGCTACACCTTC
TRBD2	TRBJ2-1	few	TRBV5-1	CASSLEGLGNYNEQFF	TGCGCCAGCAGCTTGGAAGGACTAGGGAACTACAATGAGCAGTTCTTC
-	TRBJ2-2	-	TRBV18	CASSQRPATGELFF	TGTGCCAGCTCTCAACGCCCGGCCACCGGGGAGCTGTTTTTT
-	TRBJ1-2	-	TRBV6-5	CASREATVPRGYTF	TGTGCCAGCAGAGAAGCGACAGTGCCTCGTGGCTACACCTTC
TRBD2	TRBJ2-1	few	TRBV7-9	CASTLGGSSYNEQFF	TGTGCCAGCACCTTAGGCGGGAGCTCCTACAATGAGCAGTTCTTC
TRBD1	TRBJ2-7	-	TRBV19	CASSRTGGRYEQYF	TGTGCCAGTAGTAGGACAGGGGGCAGGTACGAGCAGTACTTC
TRBD1	TRBJ2-2	-	TRBV19	CASSIRTGANTGELFF	TGTGCCAGTAGTATTAGGACAGGGGCTAACACCGGGGAGCTGTTTTTT
-	TRBJ1-3	few	TRBV6-6	CASSYYYSGNTIYF	TGTGCCAGCAGTTATTACTATTCTGGAAACACCATATATTTT
-	TRBJ2-2	-	TRBV5-1	CASSLEGSNGELFF	TGCGCCAGCAGCTTGGAAGGCTCGAACGGGGAGCTGTTTTTT
TRBD2	TRBJ2-7	many	TRBV28	CASRRGLGIYEQYF	TGTGCCAGCAGACGTGGACTAGGAATCTACGAGCAGTACTTC
TRBD2	TRBJ2-7	-	TRBV29-1	CSVDGREGLDEQYF	TGCAGCGTTGATGGCCGGGAGGGATTGGACGAGCAGTACTTC
TRBD1	TRBJ2-7	-	TRBV5-1	CASSLLGQGAYEQYF	TGCGCCAGCAGCTTGTTAGGACAGGGCGCCTACGAGCAGTACTTC
-	TRBJ2-7	-	TRBV15	CATSSAGRGLYF	TGTGCCACCAGCAGTGCCGGCCGGGGATTGTACTTC
-	TRBJ1-1	-	TRBV7-9	CASSFGGARGSTEAFF	TGTGCCAGCAGCTTTGGCGGGGCACGAGGGAGCACTGAAGCTTTCTTT
-	TRBJ1-5	-	TRBV21-1	CASSLPWGFDQPQHF	TGTGCCAGCAGCTTACCGTGGGGTTTTGATCAGCCCCAGCATTTT
-	TRBJ2-3	few	TRBV28	CASSFSSGTDTQYF	TGTGCCAGCAGTTTTTCGTCCGGGACGGATACGCAGTATTTT